The rows below give T cell receptor beta chains drawn from one sample of a study of blood T cells in healthy people across ages. Using its own MiXCR run on the 5' RACE reads, TCRdb lists one record per CDR3 protein. The table includes hundreds of thousands of distinct CDR3 sequences, approximately 21% detected once. The sample comprised blood. The receptors derive from a man aged 65-85 years in good health. The CDR3 runs from the conserved cysteine through the conserved F or W. The D gene is left open where the match is weak. Expanded clones are given a class, and other clones once, few, many or no size at all.

j_call clone_size v_call d_call cdr3_aa cdr3_nt
TRBJ2-1 . TRBV4-1 TRBD2 CASSRGLAELYNEQFF TGCGCCAGCAGCCGGGGACTAGCAGAACTCTACAATGAGCAGTTCTTC
TRBJ2-5 . TRBV29-1 TRBD1 CSVDQGEETLYF TGCAGCGTTGATCAGGGGGAAGAGACCCTGTACTTC
TRBJ2-2 . TRBV27 . CATQRTGELFF TGTGCCACCCAGAGGACCGGGGAGCTGTTTTTT
TRBJ2-1 . TRBV18 . CASSPSAYNEQFF TGTGCCAGCTCACCCTCCGCGTACAATGAGCAGTTCTTC
TRBJ2-5 . TRBV11-2 . CASSLAWESETQYF TGTGCCAGCAGCTTAGCGTGGGAGTCTGAGACCCAGTACTTC
TRBJ1-1 . TRBV14 TRBD1 CASSQDPGTVEEAFF TGTGCCAGCAGCCAAGATCCGGGGACAGTGGAAGAGGCTTTCTTT
TRBJ2-7 . TRBV20-1 . CSATERLGEQYF TGCAGTGCCACGGAGCGGTTGGGCGAGCAGTACTTC
TRBJ2-3 . TRBV6-2/TRBV6-3 TRBD1 CASSYLGQGKDTRYF TGTGCCAGCAGTTACTTGGGACAGGGGAAAGATACGCGGTATTTT
TRBJ2-1 . TRBV7-2 . CASSSDMGSDEQFF TGTGCCAGCAGCTCAGATATGGGGAGTGATGAGCAGTTCTTC
TRBJ2-3 few TRBV13 . CASSSARSRAGDTQYF TGTGCCAGCAGCTCGGCACGGTCCCGGGCGGGAGATACGCAGTATTTT
TRBJ2-7 few TRBV20-1 TRBD2 CSAPLGLDGYEQYF TGCAGTGCACCACTGGGACTAGATGGCTACGAGCAGTACTTC
TRBJ2-1 . TRBV9 . CASSVPRDLGEQFF TGTGCCAGCAGCGTGCCAAGGGACCTCGGTGAGCAGTTCTTC
TRBJ1-4 few TRBV20-1 . CSASDGEKLFF TGCAGTGCTAGTGACGGAGAAAAACTGTTTTTT
TRBJ2-2 . TRBV19 TRBD1 CATLGDRANTGELFF TGTGCCACCCTAGGAGACAGGGCGAACACCGGGGAGCTGTTTTTT
TRBJ1-2 . TRBV2 . CASSERGGTNYGYTF TGTGCCAGCAGTGAAAGAGGGGGAACTAACTATGGCTACACCTTC
TRBJ2-2 many TRBV18 TRBD2 CASSLLTLAGREDTGELFF TGTGCCAGCTCTCTCCTGACGCTAGCGGGCCGAGAGGACACCGGGGAGCTGTTTTTT
TRBJ2-1 many TRBV7-9 . CASSLFPYNEQFF TGTGCCAGCAGCTTATTCCCGTACAATGAGCAGTTCTTC
TRBJ2-5 . TRBV20-1 TRBD2 CSAPNPLAGGREEEETQYF TGCAGTGCCCCTAACCCCCTAGCGGGAGGAAGGGAGGAGGAAGAGACCCAGTACTTC
TRBJ2-7 few TRBV20-1 . CSARDLGSYEQYF TGCAGTGCTAGAGATCTGGGGTCCTACGAGCAGTACTTC
TRBJ2-3 . TRBV19 TRBD2 CASSIRASGTLDTQYF TGTGCCAGTAGTATTCGGGCTAGCGGGACCCTGGATACGCAGTATTTT
TRBJ1-2 . TRBV28 TRBD1 CASSSLGTGNYYGYTF TGTGCCAGCAGTTCACTAGGGACAGGGAACTACTATGGCTACACCTTC
TRBJ2-5 many TRBV4-1 . CASSQDRWETQYF TGCGCCAGCAGCCAAGATCGGTGGGAGACCCAGTACTTC
TRBJ2-5 . TRBV6-1 TRBD2 CASSLRGRGTSGRQETQYF TGTGCCAGCAGCCTCAGGGGGCGAGGGACTAGCGGGCGTCAAGAGACCCAGTACTTC
TRBJ1-4 . TRBV20-1 TRBD1 CSARPGGNEQLFF TGCAGTGCTAGACCAGGGGGGAATGAACAACTGTTTTTT
TRBJ2-7 . TRBV27 TRBD2 CASSLNRLAGEWHEQYF TGTGCCAGCAGTTTGAATCGGCTAGCGGGAGAATGGCACGAGCAGTACTTC
TRBJ2-5 . TRBV9 TRBD1 CASSKTGGIGETQYF TGTGCCAGCAGCAAGACAGGGGGCATTGGTGAGACCCAGTACTTC
TRBJ2-7 few TRBV9 . CASSVVRSPYEQYF TGTGCCAGCAGCGTAGTTCGATCTCCCTACGAGCAGTACTTC
TRBJ2-7 . TRBV6-1 . CASSEKGAETGRYEQYF TGTGCCAGCAGTGAAAAAGGGGCCGAGACAGGGAGGTACGAGCAGTACTTC
TRBJ1-1 few TRBV9 . CASSTQGSGNTEAFF TGTGCCAGCAGCACACAAGGATCCGGGAACACTGAAGCTTTCTTT
TRBJ2-2 . TRBV9 . CASSVAGSLAYTGELFF TGTGCCAGCAGCGTAGCGGGTAGTCTAGCGTACACCGGGGAGCTGTTTTTT
TRBJ2-7 many TRBV27 TRBD2 CASGTAGSSYEQYF TGTGCCAGCGGCACAGCGGGAAGCTCCTACGAGCAGTACTTC